This T cell receptor (beta chain) is drawn from a study of blood T cell repertoires in COVID-19. For the study at large: The United States, Italy and Spain supplied acute and convalescent COVID-19 samples.

Original processing notes: Amplification with reference gene primers provided the estimates of nucleated cell counts. Repertoires were generated with immunoSEQ multiplex PCR, while TCRdb's copy carries only in-frame clones and drops some. The V and J calls and clone size were taken over from that table, and D and trimming were inferred from the DNA. The sample includes approximately 130,000 clones, 70% to 80% of them seen just once. V gave up 2 bases and J gave up 7 bases, with 5 bases separating them. The CDR3 length is 11 residues. Per the germline V gene, CDR1 is SNHLY and CDR2 is FYNNEI. This sequence was found in a human donor in a cohort sampled during active COVID-19. The chain couples TRBV2 to TRBJ1-1; D is unclear. The sample taken for sequencing was peripheral blood. The CDR3 protein is CASSEISEAFF. The CDR3 DNA reads as TGTGCCAGCAGTGAAATCAGTGAAGCTTTCTTT.